This entry features one T cell receptor beta chain sequence. The antigen remains undetermined. These data originate in a study of T cell responses to AZD1222 COVID-19 vaccine. Notes on the study in general: When two AZD1222 doses had been given, Spike-specific TCR breadth and depth rose. In all cases, repertoires were sampled only after the peak T cell response. Reportedly, close to half of spike-specific TCRs are directed against unmutated variant regions.

Clones were read by immunoSEQ multiplex PCR, and TCRdb kept only the in-frame ones, dropping some. The table has 150,000 or so clones, 70% to 90% seen once. Losses at the gene ends were 5 bases for V and 3 bases for J; bases not matched to a gene: 12. The CDR3 extends over 16 amino acids. Germline CDR1 and CDR2: ENHRY and SYGVKD. This receptor was identified in an adult in good health. The input for sequencing was peripheral blood, taken on day 0 of AZD1222 vaccination. The chain has TRBV10-3 and TRBJ2-7; TRBD2 matches at 8 bases. CDR3: CAISRTSSLRGYEQYF. DNA of the CDR3: TGTGCCATCAGTCGGACTAGCAGTTTGAGAGGCTACGAGCAGTACTTC.